This T cell receptor beta chain was profiled in a study of blood T cell repertoires in COVID-19. Across the study: Whether acute or convalescent, the COVID-19 samples came from the United States, Italy and Spain. In each case, the material was cDNA or gDNA derived from T cells, B-cell-depleted T cells, or PBMCs.

Seattle's cohort entered during active infection and was followed longitudinally. Original handling: Nucleated cell number was recorded as an estimate derived from reference gene primer amplification. Sequencing was performed with immunoSEQ multiplex PCR; in TCRdb, only in-frame clones are kept and a portion is missing. For V, J and clone size, that table is used; D and trimming come from the DNA. The sample has 250,000 to 350,000 clones, 65% to 85% seen once; the top ten hold approximately 14%. CDR1 and CDR2 (germline): SNHLY, FYNNEI. Trimming removed 8 bases at V and 5 bases at J, with 16 bases between. There are 14 residues in the CDR3.

This chain links TRBV2 with TRBJ1-5; D gene ambiguous. The sequenced material came from peripheral blood. The sequence derives from a person between 70 and 80 years old with COVID-19, enrolled during active disease. This CDR3 reads CASARVKSHQPQHF. The CDR3 nucleotides are TGTGCCAGCGCCCGGGTCAAATCCCATCAGCCCCAGCATTTT.